These 12 T cell receptor beta chains came from one sample sequenced in a study of cytomegalovirus exposure and HLA in healthy donors. Method: immunoSEQ multiplex PCR; TCRdb's copy keeps in-frame clones and lacks some. The table shows more than 45,000 clones, with roughly nine tenths occurring only once. Sequencing was done on a sample of PBMCs. The receptors derive from a woman between 18 and 29 years old in good health and CMV-seronegative.

The J gene is TRBJ1-1, the V gene TRBV6-1; D might be TRBD1 (6 bases). Trimming stripped 6 bases from V and 4 bases from J, with 9 bases between. Germline V gene sequence: CDR1 MNHNS, CDR2 SASEGT. The CDR3 length is 12 residues. The CDR3 region is CASSWDITEAFF. The CDR3 DNA sequence: TGTGCCAGCAGCTGGGACATCACTGAAGCTTTCTTT.

DNA for the CDR3: TGTGCCTGGAGTGGCGGGAGGTGGGGAGGCAATCAGCCCCAGCATTTT. Protein sequence: CAWSGGRWGGNQPQHF. The rearrangement links TRBV30 to TRBJ1-5; D remains ambiguous. There are 16 residues in the CDR3. Germline V gene data show CDR1 as GTSNPN and CDR2 as SVGIG (reference sequence). The V end was cut by 1 base, the J end by 2 bases, with 15 bases between.

The rearrangement links TRBV7-9 to TRBJ2-5; 7 nucleotides match TRBD1. The V gene end was trimmed by 7 bases and the J gene end by 1 base; junction bases not matched to a gene: 9. CDR3 length: 15 residues. Germline CDR1 is SEHNR and CDR2 is FQNEAQ (reference sequence). The DNA for the CDR3 is TGTGCCAGCACCCCAATGGCAGGGGGCCAAGAGACCCAGTACTTC. This sequence encodes CASTPMAGGQETQYF. The full variable domain, completed using reference TRBV7-9 and TRBJ2-5, is DTGVSQNPRHKITKRGQNVTFRCDPISEHNRLYWYRQTLGQGPEFLTYFQNEAQLEKSRLLSDRFSAERPKGSFSTLEIQRTEQGDSAMYLCASTPMAGGQETQYFGPGTRLLVL.

This chain connects TRBV30 to TRBJ1-1; D perhaps matches TRBD1 (6 bases). CDR1 is GTSNPN and CDR2 is SVGIG in the germline V gene (reference sequence). CDR3 length: 12 amino acids. V was clipped by 8 bases and J by 4 bases, with 14 bases between them. The CDR3 coding sequence is TGTGCCGGTTTAGGGGGTGGCACTGAAGCTTTCTTT. Its protein product is CAGLGGGTEAFF.

The chain recombines TRBV18 with TRBJ2-5; 10 bases agree with TRBD1. CDR1 and CDR2 (germline): KGHSH, LQKENI. J lost 2 bases, V lost 8 bases, and 8 bases had no gene match. The length of the CDR3 is 15 residues. This CDR3 reads CASATGTGAQETQYF. The CDR3 nucleotides are TGTGCCAGCGCGACAGGGACAGGGGCGCAAGAGACCCAGTACTTC.

The CDR3 DNA reads as TGTGCCAGCAGCTTGGCCGTAAGCACAGATACGCAGTATTTT. Residues: CASSLAVSTDTQYF. The J gene is TRBJ2-3, the V gene TRBV5-4, with D unresolved. V lost 0 bases and J 0 bases, leaving 5 bases between the germline ends. The CDR3 extends over 14 amino acids. Germline V gene lookup returns CDR1 SGHNT and CDR2 YYREEE (reference sequence).

The CDR3 protein is CASSRTGTNYGYTF. The CDR3, as DNA: TGTGCCAGCAGTCGAACCGGTACTAACTATGGCTACACCTTC. This chain connects TRBV2 to TRBJ1-2; D not resolved. Germline-derived CDR1 and CDR2 are SNHLY and FYNNEI. This CDR3 is 14 amino acids long. V was pared by 5 bases and J by 0 bases, with 10 bases between. Full variable domain (rest looked up from reference TRBV2 and TRBJ1-2): EPEVTQTPSHQVTQMGQEVILRCVPISNHLYFYWYRQILGQKVEFLVSFYNNEISEKSEIFDDQFSVERPDGSNFTLKIRSTKLEDSAMYFCASSRTGTNYGYTFGSGTRLTVV.

The CDR3 bases are TGTGCCAGCAGTTTGACGTCTAGCGGGGACACAGATACGCAGTATTTT. Translated, it gives CASSLTSSGDTDTQYF. This chain links TRBV28 with TRBJ2-3, with 9 bases lining up with TRBD2. Germline V lookup: CDR1 MDHEN, CDR2 SYDVKM. This CDR3 spans 16 amino acids. Trimming at V came to 3 bases and at J to 2 bases, leaving 6 bases not matched to a gene.

There are a few counts of this clone. The chain combines TRBV5-6 with TRBJ1-2, with D possibly matching TRBD1 (5 bases). CDR3 length: 15 amino acids. The germline V and J ends were trimmed by 4 bases and 0 bases, with 13 bases remaining between them. Germline V gene lookup returns CDR1 SGHDT and CDR2 YYEEEE. The CDR3 sequence: CASSLLGQPNYGYTF. The CDR3 coding sequence is TGTGCCAGCAGCCTCTTGGGGCAGCCTAACTATGGCTACACCTTC.

The genes are TRBV5-6 and TRBJ1-3; perhaps TRBD1 as D (5 bases). Trimming cost V 10 bases and J 0 bases, with 11 bases left between them. The CDR3 consists of 13 residues. CDR1 and CDR2 from the germline V gene are SGHDT and YYEEEE. The CDR3 is CASGGTSGNTIYF. The CDR3 region has the DNA TGTGCCTCCGGGGGGACCTCTGGAAACACCATATATTTT.

This chain uses TRBV29-1 with TRBJ2-1, with no clear D. Between the trimmed V and J ends, which lost 7 bases and 7 bases, there was a span of 11 bases. The CDR3 is 11 residues long. CDR1 and CDR2 (germline): SQVTM, ANQGSEA. The CDR3 loop reads CSARSRNEQFF. The CDR3 coding sequence is TGCAGCGCCCGTAGCAGAAATGAGCAGTTCTTC.

The chain has TRBV6-1 and TRBJ2-3; TRBD1 is a possible D gene (5 bases). V was trimmed by 2 bases and J by 5 bases, leaving 14 bases between them. There are 15 residues in the CDR3. Germline V gene data show CDR1 as MNHNS and CDR2 as SASEGT. The CDR3 loop is CASSEIGRVRDTQYF. Written as DNA, the CDR3 is TGTGCCAGCAGTGAAATCGGCAGGGTCCGAGATACGCAGTATTTT.